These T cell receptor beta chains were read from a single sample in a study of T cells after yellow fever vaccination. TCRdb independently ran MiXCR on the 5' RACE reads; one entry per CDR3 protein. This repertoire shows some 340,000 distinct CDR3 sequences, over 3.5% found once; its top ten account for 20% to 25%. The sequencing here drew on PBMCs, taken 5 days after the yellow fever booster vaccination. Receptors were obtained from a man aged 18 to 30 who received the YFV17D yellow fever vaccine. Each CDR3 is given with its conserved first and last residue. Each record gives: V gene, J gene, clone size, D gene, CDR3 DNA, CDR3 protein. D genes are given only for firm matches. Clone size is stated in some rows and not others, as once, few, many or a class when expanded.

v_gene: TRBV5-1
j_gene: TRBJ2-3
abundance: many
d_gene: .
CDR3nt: TGCGCCAGCAGCTTAGGGACCGTACGGGATACGCAGTATTTT
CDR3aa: CASSLGTVRDTQYF

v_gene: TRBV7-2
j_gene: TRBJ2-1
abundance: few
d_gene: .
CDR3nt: TGTGCCGACCACACCCTCGCCTATGAGCAGTTCTTC
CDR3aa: CADHTLAYEQFF

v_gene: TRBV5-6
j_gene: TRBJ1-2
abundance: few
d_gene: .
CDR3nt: TGTGCCAGCAGCTTGTTGGGTGTGGACGTCTCCTATGGCTACACCTTC
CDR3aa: CASSLLGVDVSYGYTF

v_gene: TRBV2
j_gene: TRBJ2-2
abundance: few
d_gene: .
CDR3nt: TGTGCCAGCAGTACAGGGCTTGTCGGGGAGCTGTTTTTT
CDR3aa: CASSTGLVGELFF

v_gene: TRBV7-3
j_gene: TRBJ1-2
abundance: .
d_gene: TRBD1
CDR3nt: TGTGCCAGCAGCCCACAGGGGGGCTATGGCTACACCTTC
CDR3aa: CASSPQGGYGYTF

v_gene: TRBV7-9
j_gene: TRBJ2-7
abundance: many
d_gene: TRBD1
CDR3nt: TGTGCCAGCAGCCCCGACAGGGGCGATGGCTACGAGCAGTACTTC
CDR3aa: CASSPDRGDGYEQYF

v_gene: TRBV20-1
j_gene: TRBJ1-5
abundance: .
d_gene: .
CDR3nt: TGCAGTGCTAGAGCCCTAGAACGGGGGTCTGATGGTCCCCAGCATTTT
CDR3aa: CSARALERGSDGPQHF

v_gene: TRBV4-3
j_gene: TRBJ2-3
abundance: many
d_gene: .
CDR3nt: TGCGCCAGCAGCCAAGATCCCGGCACAGATACGCAGTATTTT
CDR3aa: CASSQDPGTDTQYF

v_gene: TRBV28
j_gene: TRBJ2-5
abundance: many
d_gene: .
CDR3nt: TGTGCCAGCAGGGGGGGGGGCGAGACCCAGTACTTC
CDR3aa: CASRGGGETQYF

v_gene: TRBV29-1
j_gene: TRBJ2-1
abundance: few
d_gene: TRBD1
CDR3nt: TGCAGCGTTGAAGCGGTGACAGGGGTTTACAATGAGCAGTTCTTC
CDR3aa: CSVEAVTGVYNEQFF

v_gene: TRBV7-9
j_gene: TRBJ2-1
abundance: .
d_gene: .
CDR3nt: TGTGCCAGCAGCCCCTCGACGGCCTACAATGAGCAGTTCTTC
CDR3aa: CASSPSTAYNEQFF

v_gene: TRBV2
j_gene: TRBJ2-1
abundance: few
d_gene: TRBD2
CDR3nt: TGTGCCAGCAGAGTTAGCGGGGCTGTTCGTGAGCAGTTCTTC
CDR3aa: CASRVSGAVREQFF

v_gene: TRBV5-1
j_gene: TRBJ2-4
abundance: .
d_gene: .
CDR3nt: TGCGCCAGCAGCCCCAAGTACCAACCCGGCCTAAGAAACATTCAGTACTTC
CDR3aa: CASSPKYQPGLRNIQYF

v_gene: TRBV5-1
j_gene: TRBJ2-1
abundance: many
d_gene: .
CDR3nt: TGCGCCAGCAGCTTGGTGGGGGCTTACAATGAGCAGTTCTTC
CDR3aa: CASSLVGAYNEQFF

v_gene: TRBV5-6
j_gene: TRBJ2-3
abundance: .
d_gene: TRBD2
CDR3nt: TGTGCCAGCAGAGCGCAGGCTAGCGGGGGTATAGATACGCAGTATTTT
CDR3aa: CASRAQASGGIDTQYF

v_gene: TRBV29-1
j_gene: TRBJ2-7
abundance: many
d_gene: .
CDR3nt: TGCAGCGTTGAACGAATGGGCGAGCAGTACTTC
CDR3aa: CSVERMGEQYF

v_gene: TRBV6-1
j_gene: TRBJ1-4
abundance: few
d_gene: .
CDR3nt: TGTGCCAGCAGTGAATCGCGGGTAACAGCCGAAAAACTGTTTTTT
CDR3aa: CASSESRVTAEKLFF

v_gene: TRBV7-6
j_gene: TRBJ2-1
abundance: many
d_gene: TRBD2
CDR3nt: TGTGCCAGCAGCCGATCTCCGACTAGCGGGCGGAACAATGAGCAGTTCTTC
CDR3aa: CASSRSPTSGRNNEQFF

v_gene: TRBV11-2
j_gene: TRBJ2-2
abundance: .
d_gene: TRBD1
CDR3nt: TGTGCCAGCAGTATGGACAGGGGTCGTACCGGGGAGCTGTTTTTT
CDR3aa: CASSMDRGRTGELFF

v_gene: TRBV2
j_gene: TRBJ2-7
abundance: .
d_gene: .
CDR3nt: TGTGCCAGCACTCCCTATCACGTCGGTACCTACGAGCAGTACTTC
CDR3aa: CASTPYHVGTYEQYF

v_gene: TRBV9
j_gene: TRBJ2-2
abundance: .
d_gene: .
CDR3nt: TGTGCCAGCAGCGTAACAGGAGGGGCCGGGGAGCTGTTTTTT
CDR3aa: CASSVTGGAGELFF

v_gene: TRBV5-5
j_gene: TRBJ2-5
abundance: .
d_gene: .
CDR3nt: TGTGCCAGCAGCTTGGCAGGGGACCAAGAGACCCAGTACTTC
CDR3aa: CASSLAGDQETQYF

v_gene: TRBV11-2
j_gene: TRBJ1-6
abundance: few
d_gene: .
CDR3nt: TGTGCCAGCAGCTTGGTTCGGGATTCACCCCTCCACTTT
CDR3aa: CASSLVRDSPLHF

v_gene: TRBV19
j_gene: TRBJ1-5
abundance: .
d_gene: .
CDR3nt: TGTGCCAGTAGTATCGATCGGACTAATCAGCCCCAGCATTTT
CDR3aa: CASSIDRTNQPQHF

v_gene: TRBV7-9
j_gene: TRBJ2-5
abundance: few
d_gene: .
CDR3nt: TGTGCCAGCAGCTTAGTCGGACTAACGCAAGAGACCCAGTACTTC
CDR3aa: CASSLVGLTQETQYF

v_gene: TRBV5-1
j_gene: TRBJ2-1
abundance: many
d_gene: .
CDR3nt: TGCGCCAGCAGCTTGGAGGGCGCCCTTACCTACAATGAGCAGTTCTTC
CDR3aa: CASSLEGALTYNEQFF

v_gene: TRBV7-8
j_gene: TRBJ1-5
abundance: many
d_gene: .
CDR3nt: TGTGCCAGCAGCTTAGCTCGAGCAGGGCATCAGCCCCAGCATTTT
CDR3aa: CASSLARAGHQPQHF

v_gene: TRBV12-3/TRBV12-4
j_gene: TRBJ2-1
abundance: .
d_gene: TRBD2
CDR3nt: TGTGCCAGCACCGGCGGGGGGGCTTATGGTTATAATGAGCAGTTCTTC
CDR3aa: CASTGGGAYGYNEQFF

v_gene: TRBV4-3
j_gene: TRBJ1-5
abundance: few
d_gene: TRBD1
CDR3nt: TGCGCCAGCAGCCAAGATCACGGGACAGGCAGCCAGCCCCAGCATTTT
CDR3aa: CASSQDHGTGSQPQHF

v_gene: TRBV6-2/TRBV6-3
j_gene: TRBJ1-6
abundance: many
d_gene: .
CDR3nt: TGTGCCAGCAGTTACTCGGGGGCGGACAATTCACCCCTCCACTTT
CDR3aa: CASSYSGADNSPLHF

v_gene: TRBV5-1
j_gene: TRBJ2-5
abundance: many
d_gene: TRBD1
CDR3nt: TGCGCCAGCAGCTTTACAGGGGGCCTCGAAGAGACCCAGTACTTC
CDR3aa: CASSFTGGLEETQYF

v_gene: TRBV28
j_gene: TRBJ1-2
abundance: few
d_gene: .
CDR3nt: TGTGCCAGCGATACCCTTCAGGGGCATGGCTACACCTTC
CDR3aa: CASDTLQGHGYTF

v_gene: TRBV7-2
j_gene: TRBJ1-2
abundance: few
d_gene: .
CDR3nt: TGTGCCAGCAGCACTAGGGGCCGGGGCTACACCTTC
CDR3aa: CASSTRGRGYTF

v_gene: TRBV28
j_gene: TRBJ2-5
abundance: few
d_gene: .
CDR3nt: TGTGCCAGCGCCGGGGACGGGCGGGGGACCCAGTACTTC
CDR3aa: CASAGDGRGTQYF

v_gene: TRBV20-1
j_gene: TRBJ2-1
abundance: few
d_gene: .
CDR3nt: TGCAGTGCTAGAGGTGGGGGAAATGAGCAGTTCTTC
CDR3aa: CSARGGGNEQFF

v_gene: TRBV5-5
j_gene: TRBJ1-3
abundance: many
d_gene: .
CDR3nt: TGTGCCAGCAGCTTCTCTGGAAACACCATATATTTT
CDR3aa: CASSFSGNTIYF

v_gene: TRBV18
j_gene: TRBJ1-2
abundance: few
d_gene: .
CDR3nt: TGTGCCAGCTCACCTCGGCCGGCAGTTAACTATGGCTACACCTTC
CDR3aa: CASSPRPAVNYGYTF

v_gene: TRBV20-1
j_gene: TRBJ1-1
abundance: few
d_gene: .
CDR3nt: TGCAGTGCTAGAGATCTTGGAACTTACACTGAAGCTTTCTTT
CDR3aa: CSARDLGTYTEAFF

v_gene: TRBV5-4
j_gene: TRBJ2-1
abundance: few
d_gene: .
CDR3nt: TGTGCCAGCACCCAGGGTAATGGGGATGAGCAGTTCTTC
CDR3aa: CASTQGNGDEQFF

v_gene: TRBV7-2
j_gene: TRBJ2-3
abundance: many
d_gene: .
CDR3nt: TGTGCCAGCAGCTTAGCGCTTTTATCCACAGATACGCAGTATTTT
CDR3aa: CASSLALLSTDTQYF

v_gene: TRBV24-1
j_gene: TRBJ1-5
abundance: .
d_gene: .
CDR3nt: TGTGCCACCAGTGACGGAAATCTCAATCAGCCCCAGCATTTT
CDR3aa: CATSDGNLNQPQHF

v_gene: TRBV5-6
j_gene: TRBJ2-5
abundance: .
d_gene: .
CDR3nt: TGTGCCAGCATTGGACGTCAAGAGACCCAGTACTTC
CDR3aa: CASIGRQETQYF

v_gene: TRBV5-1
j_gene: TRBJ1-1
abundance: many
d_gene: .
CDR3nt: TGCGCCAGCAGCTTGGGGCAGGCAGCCATGAACACTGAAGCTTTCTTT
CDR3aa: CASSLGQAAMNTEAFF

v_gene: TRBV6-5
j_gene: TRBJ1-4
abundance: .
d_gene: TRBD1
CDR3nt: TGTGCCAGCAGTCACGACAGGGACGGGGGAGAAAAACTGTTTTTT
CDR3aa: CASSHDRDGGEKLFF

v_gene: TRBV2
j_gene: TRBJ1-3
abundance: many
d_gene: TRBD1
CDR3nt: TGTGCCAGCAGCACGGGACAGAACCGAAACACCATATATTTT
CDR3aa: CASSTGQNRNTIYF

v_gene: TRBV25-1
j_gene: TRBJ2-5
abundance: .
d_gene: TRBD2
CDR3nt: TGTGCCAGCAGTGGCCTAGCGGGCGAAGAGACCCAGTACTTC
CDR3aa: CASSGLAGEETQYF